What follows are 19 T cell receptor beta chains derived from one specimen sequenced in a study of blood T cells in healthy people across ages. The authors ran a second PCR of 7 to 11 cycles using a sample-barcoded 5' primer and a J-beta primer mix. MiXCR was run by TCRdb on the 5' RACE reads, yielding one entry per CDR3 protein. Of roughly 560,000 distinct CDR3 sequences listed, around 24% are singletons. These data were also filed under a second study, of T cells of mothers and their children.

Sequencing was carried out using blood. The receptors were sampled from a boy younger than 18 in good health.

This chain uses TRBV10-3 with TRBJ2-4, with 9 positions matching TRBD1. Germline assignment: CDR1 ENHRY and CDR2 SYGVKD. V was pared by 6 bases and J by 0 bases, with 3 bases of the junction left unmatched. The CDR3 is 15 amino acids. CDR3 sequence: CAISGQGLAKNIQYF. The CDR3 DNA follows: TGTGCCATCAGCGGACAGGGGCTAGCCAAAAACATTCAGTACTTC.

The rearrangement links TRBV12-3 or TRBV12-4 to TRBJ2-4; D unresolved. The CDR3 is 13 residues long. V gave up 6 bases and J gave up 6 bases, with 12 bases separating them. The CDR3 loop reads CASSPHRRNIQYF. Written as DNA, the CDR3 is TGTGCCAGCAGCCCTCATAGAAGAAACATTCAGTACTTC.

J is TRBJ2-7 and V is TRBV18; 11 positions match TRBD1. Germline-derived CDR1 and CDR2 are KGHSH and LQKENI. This CDR3 region has 14 residues. J was trimmed by 7 bases and V by 8 bases; bases with no gene match: 10. CDR3 in DNA: TGTGCCAGCCCGCCCGGACAGGGGGCAAGGGAGCAGTACTTC. Amino acids: CASPPGQGAREQYF.

This clonotype was seen a handful of times. The genes are TRBV18 and TRBJ2-3, with TRBD2 matching 8 bases. Unmatched junction bases numbered 7, after V lost 5 bases and J lost 0 bases. The germline V gene has CDR1 KGHSH and CDR2 LQKENI. The CDR3 is 16 residues long. Here the CDR3 DNA reads TGTGCCAGCTCAACACGGACTAGCAGTAGCACAGATACGCAGTATTTT. This translates into CASSTRTSSSTDTQYF.

This clonotype was seen repeatedly, ten times or more. The V and J genes are TRBV5-1 and TRBJ2-1; either TRBD1 or TRBD2 may fit D (5 bases each). Looked up from germline, CDR1 is SGHRS and CDR2 is YFSETQ. Trimming removed 2 bases from V and 2 bases from J, with 14 bases in between. The CDR3 totals 16 residues. CDR3 DNA: TGCGCCAGCAGCTTTACAGGAGCGACTACCTACAATGAGCAGTTCTTC. This sequence encodes CASSFTGATTYNEQFF.

The chain is built from TRBV20-1 and TRBJ1-2; D possibly corresponds to TRBD1 (5 bases). V was shortened by 0 bases and J by 4 bases, with 9 bases between the two germline ends. Germline values: CDR1 DFQATT, CDR2 SNEGSKA (reference sequence). CDR3 length equals 13 residues. The CDR3 region is CSARDLGLYGYTF. CDR3 sequence (DNA): TGCAGTGCTAGAGATTTGGGACTCTATGGCTACACCTTC.

This clonotype occurred a few times. Here the CDR3 reads CASSIGDPGRRPYEQYF. DNA of the CDR3: TGTGCCAGTAGTATAGGGGACCCGGGACGGAGACCCTACGAGCAGTACTTC. This sequence joins TRBV19 and TRBJ2-7, with D perhaps being TRBD1 or TRBD2 (5 bases each). The germline gives CDR1 LNHDA, CDR2 SQIVND (reference sequence). CDR3 length: 17 residues. V gave up 1 base and J gave up 2 bases, with 18 bases separating them.

The V gene is TRBV28, the J gene TRBJ2-5; TRBD1 agrees at 8 bases. The DNA end favors TRBJ2-1, so the J call may be wrong. Germline V CDR1 and CDR2: MDHEN, SYDVKM. The length of the CDR3 is 15 residues. The CDR3 DNA sequence: TGTGCCAGCAGGCCGGACAGGGCTTACTACAATGAGCAGTTCTTC. Its protein product is CASRPDRAYYNEQFF.

This clonotype has only a few counts. A read error may account for a junction end that differs from germline. V is TRBV7-2 and J is TRBJ1-1, with 9 nucleotides matching TRBD1. CDR3 length: 18 residues. Germline CDR1 is SGHTA and CDR2 is FQGNSA. The DNA of the CDR3 is TGTGCCAGCACCCGTAGACGGGAGCGGACAGGGGAAGGGACTGAAGCCTTCTTT. As protein: CASTRRRERTGEGTEAFF.

V is TRBV9 and J is TRBJ1-1; weak D call: TRBD1 (5 bases). The germline V gene has CDR1 SGDLS and CDR2 YYNGEE. V was cut by 0 bases and J by 1 base, with 22 bases left in between. The CDR3 loop spans 19 amino acids. CDR3 DNA: TGTGCCAGCAGCGTAGGCCTTATGGGGCCACTAAGGGGGAACACTGAAGCTTTCTTT. Encoded protein: CASSVGLMGPLRGNTEAFF.

By share of the sample, this clonotype is large. The chain combines TRBV20-1 with TRBJ1-6; D not resolved. CDR1 is DFQATT and CDR2 is SNEGSKA in the germline V gene (reference sequence). V lost 3 bases, J lost 2 bases, and 8 bases lay in between. The CDR3 spans 14 residues. Written as DNA, the CDR3 is TGCAGTGCTAGTGATCTAACCTATAATTCACCCCTCCACTTT. This gives the protein CSASDLTYNSPLHF.

A word on this clonotype: A much larger clone is a single base away; this may be a read error. The V and J genes are TRBV28 and TRBJ2-1, with D maybe TRBD1 (6 bases). The length of the CDR3 is 11 residues. The V gene's germline CDR1 is MDHEN and CDR2 SYDVKM. The ends were cut back, 8 bases at V and 10 bases at J, with 12 bases in the middle. The CDR3 here is CASRQVWEQFF. In nucleotides, the CDR3 is TGTGCCAGCCGACAGGTGTGGGAGCAGTTCTTC.

This clonotype has a handful of counts. The chain combines TRBV6-1 with TRBJ2-2, with 9 bases aligning to TRBD1. CDR1 is MNHNS and CDR2 is SASEGT in the germline V gene. The V segment lost 4 bases and the J segment 5 bases; nucleotides outside the gene matches: 5. The CDR3 has 15 residues. The CDR3, as DNA: TGTGCCAGCAGTGGACGACAGGGGGGGACCGGGGAGCTGTTTTTT. It encodes CASSGRQGGTGELFF.

DNA for the CDR3: TGTGCCAGCAGCTTTACGTCGGGACAAGAGACCCAGTACTTC. It yields the protein CASSFTSGQETQYF. The chain couples TRBV7-2 to TRBJ2-5, with D possibly being TRBD2 (5 bases). The CDR3 runs 14 residues. Trimming cost V 3 bases and J 2 bases, with 10 bases left between them. Germline V CDR1 and CDR2: SGHTA, FQGNSA.

The CDR3 DNA follows: TGTGCCAGCAGAGCCGGGACAGGGGTCTATGGCTACACCTTC. It specifies CASRAGTGVYGYTF. The chain has TRBV12-3 or TRBV12-4 and TRBJ1-2; 10 nucleotides match TRBD1. After removal of 6 bases from V and 4 bases from J, the junction contained 5 bases not matched to a gene. The CDR3 covers 14 residues.

This clonotype was picked up a small number of times. The chain has TRBV27 and TRBJ2-5; a weak D match, TRBD2 (5 bases). The V gene lost 4 bases and the J gene lost 9 bases, with 15 bases spanning the gap. This CDR3 is built from 13 residues. Germline CDR1 is MNHEY and CDR2 is SMNVEV (reference sequence). CDR3 DNA: TGTGCCAGCAGTTCAGGCCTTGAGGAGGCCCAGTACTTC. Protein sequence: CASSSGLEEAQYF.

This chain connects TRBV2 to TRBJ2-5, with 10 bases identical to TRBD1. Germline CDR1 reads SNHLY; CDR2 reads FYNNEI. The CDR3 covers 14 residues. Unmatched junction bases numbered 6, after V lost 6 bases and J lost 5 bases. This CDR3 reads CASRPGQGMETQYF. CDR3 DNA: TGTGCCAGCAGACCGGGACAGGGGATGGAGACCCAGTACTTC.

On this clonotype itself: The junction departs from germline at one end; a sequencing error may be responsible. The gene calls are TRBV3-1 and TRBJ1-2; D is unclear. Per germline, CDR1 LGHDT and CDR2 YNNKEL (reference sequence). This CDR3 region has 11 residues. DNA for the CDR3: TGTGCCAGCAGCCAAGGACGTCTTAGTTTATTC. As protein: CASSQGRLSLF.

The chain is built from TRBV25-1 and TRBJ2-7, with no clear D. CDR1 MGHDK and CDR2 SYGVNS come from the germline V gene. This CDR3 is 14 amino acids long. The V gene lost 4 bases and the J gene lost 3 bases, with 13 bases spanning the gap. The CDR3 nucleotides are TGTGCCAGCAGTGCCCCGGGTAATGTCTACGAGCAGTACTTC. Protein sequence: CASSAPGNVYEQYF.